Shown below are 16 T cell receptor beta chains from a single sample sequenced in a study of regulatory T cells in long-lasting Graves disease. Specified time point: persistent/refractory GD, antithyroid drugs over 5 years with positive TRAb. The authors made the TCR library using RNA they extracted from PBMCs. In building TCR beta libraries, iRepertoire HTBI primers were used together with Arm-PCR of CDR3 regions. TCRdb re-analysed the multiplex PCR reads in MiXCR, keeping a single row per CDR3 protein. The table has about 430,000 distinct CDR3 sequences, roughly 21% seen once. The source was peripheral blood mononuclear cells (PBMCs), collected when the disease was refractory, from a patient treated with antithyroid drugs. Source of these receptors: a female donor with Graves disease.

This clonotype turned up a few times. The chain recombines TRBV18 with TRBJ2-5, with a possible D match to TRBD2 (6 bases). The CDR3 has 15 residues. The V and J ends lost 3 bases and 1 base respectively, with 12 bases between them. Germline CDR1 reads KGHSH; CDR2 reads LQKENI. Here the CDR3 reads CASSPEGGFQETQYF. The CDR3 nucleotides read TGTGCCAGCTCACCGGAGGGTGGATTCCAAGAGACCCAGTACTTC.

At least ten counts were recorded for this clonotype. This chain joins TRBV28 and TRBJ1-5; the D is unclear. V lost 10 bases to trimming and J lost 1 base, with 20 bases between them. This CDR3 region has 16 residues. Germline V gene data show CDR1 as MDHEN and CDR2 as SYDVKM. The CDR3 region is CATRPFEEASNQPQHF. CDR3 in DNA: TGTGCCACCAGACCCTTCGAGGAAGCGAGCAATCAGCCCCAGCATTTT.

This clonotype appeared many times. The chain employs TRBV15 and TRBJ2-7, with TRBD1 identical over 10 bases. Germline loops: CDR1 LNHNV, CDR2 YYDKDF (reference sequence). CDR3 length: 15 residues. Trimming took 5 bases from V and 2 from J; bases not matched to a gene: 6. The CDR3 bases are TGTGCCACCAGCCAGGACAGGGGGGCTACCTACGAGCAGTACTTC. It translates to CATSQDRGATYEQYF.

This clonotype was counted between two and nine times. The genes are TRBV5-6 and TRBJ2-7, with a tentative D call TRBD1 (5 bases). Germline CDR1 SGHDT, CDR2 YYEEEE. V was shortened by 3 bases and J by 0 bases, with 10 bases between the two germline ends. This CDR3 region has 14 residues. The DNA for the CDR3 is TGTGCCAGCAGCTCCCCCAGGGACTCCTACGAGCAGTACTTC. It codes for CASSSPRDSYEQYF.

This clonotype was detected many times. The rearrangement links TRBV28 to TRBJ1-1; D remains unclear. Germline CDR1 is MDHEN and CDR2 is SYDVKM. Deletions cut 2 bases from V and 7 bases from J, with 11 bases between. This CDR3 has 13 residues. The DNA of the CDR3 is TGTGCCAGCAGTTTAGTTCGGGGTCTTGAAGCTTTCTTT. It yields the protein CASSLVRGLEAFF.

The CDR3 sequence is CSVAPYRDRLDTQYF. The CDR3 nucleotides read TGCAGCGTTGCACCCTACCGGGACAGGTTAGATACGCAGTATTTT. This chain connects TRBV29-1 to TRBJ2-3; 8 positions match TRBD1. The CDR3 sequence is 15 residues long. Germline V gives CDR1 SQVTM, CDR2 ANQGSEA. The junction had 11 bases not matched to a gene; V was cut back by 4 bases and J by 5 bases.

As to this clonotype: This may stem from a read error, because a much larger clone lies one nucleotide away. V usage is TRBV12-3 or TRBV12-4 and J usage is TRBJ2-5, with D perhaps TRBD2 (6 bases). Deletions cut 0 bases from V and 13 bases from J, with 12 bases between. This CDR3 contains 12 residues. The CDR3, as DNA: TGTGCCAGCAGTTTAGCGCGGTCGGGAGTGTACTTC. Residues: CASSLARSGVYF.

This clonotype appeared many times. This chain connects TRBV28 to TRBJ2-7; possible D gene TRBD1, 7 bases. This CDR3 is 15 amino acids long. CDR1 MDHEN and CDR2 SYDVKM come from the germline V gene. With 5 bases removed from V and 9 bases from J, the gap between germline ends came to 23 bases. The CDR3 loop is CASSMGGQSDLGQYF. The CDR3 DNA follows: TGTGCCAGCAGTATGGGGGGACAGAGCGATTTAGGGCAGTACTTC.

This rearrangement joins TRBV27 to TRBJ2-3; 13 bases are shared with TRBD2. The germline CDR1 and CDR2 sequences are MNHEY and SMNVEV (reference sequence). The trim removed 3 bases at V and 3 bases at J, leaving 3 bases unmatched. CDR3 length: 16 residues. In DNA, the CDR3 is TGTGCCAGCAGTTTTTTGACTAGCGGGAGGACAGATACGCAGTATTTT. Its protein is CASSFLTSGRTDTQYF.

This clonotype has a count of ten or more. The chain combines TRBV12-3 or TRBV12-4 with TRBJ1-2, with D possibly matching TRBD1 (5 bases). The V gene lost 2 bases and the J gene lost 2 bases, with 12 bases spanning the gap. The CDR3 length is 15 residues. The CDR3 spells CASSLHPGWNYGYTF. Written as DNA, the CDR3 is TGTGCCAGCAGTTTACACCCAGGGTGGAACTATGGCTACACCTTC.

A word on this clonotype: With a much larger clone just one base away, this may be a read error. V is TRBV30 and J is TRBJ2-7, with 7 bases fitting TRBD1. Per the germline V gene, CDR1 is GTSNPN and CDR2 is SVGIG (reference sequence). The CDR3 totals 13 residues. CDR3 sequence reads: CAWSVLEGGEQHF. The DNA of the CDR3 is TGTGCCTGGAGTGTACTAGAAGGGGGCGAGCAGCACTTC.

The chain joins TRBV7-3 to TRBJ2-7; either TRBD1 or TRBD2 may supply D (6 bases each). Germline lookup yields CDR1 SGHTA and CDR2 FQGTGA. V lost 2 bases and J lost 5, with 16 bases in between. The CDR3 spans 15 residues. CDR3 sequence reads: CASSLEHREVHEQYF. The CDR3 region has the DNA TGTGCCAGCAGCTTAGAACACAGGGAGGTCCACGAGCAGTACTTC.

The chain combines TRBV15 with TRBJ2-2; possible D gene TRBD1, 6 bases. Trimming shortened V by 9 bases and J by 4 bases, and 15 bases separated the two germline ends. This CDR3 contains 14 residues. Germline CDR1 LNHNV, CDR2 YYDKDF (reference sequence). The CDR3 loop is CATKPGTITGELFF. CDR3 nucleotide sequence: TGTGCCACAAAACCCGGGACAATCACCGGGGAGCTGTTTTTT.

This clonotype was seen a handful of times. J is TRBJ2-7 and V is TRBV29-1; a weak D match, TRBD2 (5 bases). The CDR3 sequence is 13 residues long. V lost 3 bases and J lost 3, with 12 bases in between. Germline values: CDR1 SQVTM, CDR2 ANQGSEA. CDR3 amino acids: CSVDTNGNYEQYF. CDR3 in DNA: TGCAGCGTTGATACAAACGGGAACTACGAGCAGTACTTC.

This clonotype turned up a few times. The CDR3 DNA follows: TGCGCCAGCAGCATGCCGGGACAAGAAGAGACCCAGTACTTC. Encoded protein: CASSMPGQEETQYF. J is TRBJ2-5 and V is TRBV5-1, with D perhaps matching TRBD1 (6 bases). Germline loops: CDR1 SGHRS, CDR2 YFSETQ. The V end lost 4 bases, the J end lost 3 bases, and 13 bases lay between the germline ends. This CDR3 has 14 amino acids. The variable domain in full, with the rest retrieved from reference TRBV5-1 and TRBJ2-5, is KAGVTQTPRYLIKTRGQQVTLSCSPISGHRSVSWYQQTPGQGLQFLFEYFSETQRNKGNFPGRFSGRQFSNSRSEMNVSTLELGDSALYLCASSMPGQEETQYFGPGTRLLVL.

This chain links TRBV20-1 with TRBJ1-4; tentatively, D is TRBD1 (6 bases). Trimming cost V 6 bases and J 4 bases, with 12 bases left between them. Germline-derived CDR1 and CDR2 are DFQATT and SNEGSKA (reference sequence). This CDR3 comprises 13 residues. This CDR3 is CSAVDRSNEKLFF. The CDR3 bases are TGCAGTGCCGTCGACAGGAGTAATGAAAAACTGTTTTTT.